This TCR beta chain is from a study of control samples from healthy donors and cancer patients. V lost 3 bases and J 7 bases, leaving 19 bases between the germline ends. Germline CDR1 reads SGHNT; CDR2 reads YENEEA. The CDR3 sequence is 17 residues long. Clones were read by immunoSEQ multiplex PCR, and TCRdb kept only the in-frame ones, dropping some. There are about 63,000 clones in the sample; 65% to 90% occur only once, and about 5% lies in the top ten. The rearrangement joins TRBV11-3 to TRBJ1-6, with D possibly being TRBD1 (6 bases). The sequenced sample consisted of blood. The sequence came from a middle-aged man in good health. CDR3: CASSLEGERFVNSPLHF. For the CDR3, the DNA is TGTGCCAGCAGCTTGGAGGGGGAGAGGTTTGTCAATTCACCCCTCCACTTT.